This T cell receptor beta chain was observed in a study of blood T cell repertoires in COVID-19. In the study overall: Some COVID-19 samples were acute and others convalescent; all came from the United States, Italy and Spain.

Germline values: CDR1 MDHEN, CDR2 SYDVKM. The CDR3 is made up of 14 amino acids. V lost 6 bases and J lost 9, with 21 bases in between. Assay: immunoSEQ multiplex PCR; the TCRdb copy retains only in-frame clones and omits some. The repertoire holds approximately 66,000 clones, with around nine tenths as singletons. The sequencing input was peripheral blood. The rearrangement links TRBV28 to TRBJ2-7; TRBD2 might be the D (6 bases). The TCR was taken from a woman aged 50 to 60 with active or convalescent COVID-19. CDR3 protein: CASSPDLGLLGQYF. The CDR3 nucleotides are TGTGCCAGCAGCCCTGACCTGGGACTTCTAGGGCAGTACTTC.